Below, 20 T cell receptor beta chains from the same sample are listed, as sequenced in a study of blood T cell repertoires in COVID-19. Profiling relied on immunoSEQ multiplex PCR, and the TCRdb table lists in-frame clones only, not all of them. Found here are around 260,000 clones, 70% to 90% of them singletons; the top ten hold roughly 4.6%. Sequencing was carried out using peripheral blood. These receptors were obtained from a man between 60 and 75 years old who had recovered from COVID-19.

CDR3 sequence (DNA): TGTGCCAGCAGCCCCGGACAGGGGCGAGGCTATGGCTACACCTTC. Protein sequence: CASSPGQGRGYGYTF. The chain combines TRBV7-9 with TRBJ1-2; 9 positions agree with TRBD1. The junction had 8 bases not matched to a gene; V was cut back by 5 bases and J by 4 bases. CDR1 and CDR2 (germline): SEHNR, FQNEAQ (reference sequence). The CDR3 has 15 amino acids. The full variable domain, rest sourced from reference TRBV7-9 and TRBJ1-2, is DTGVSQNPRHKITKRGQNVTFRCDPISEHNRLYWYRQTLGQGPEFLTYFQNEAQLEKSRLLSDRFSAERPKGSFSTLEIQRTEQGDSAMYLCASSPGQGRGYGYTFGSGTRLTVV.

Here the CDR3 DNA reads TGTGCCAGCAGCTTGGCCGCACGAGGGTACTCCTACGAGCAGTACTTC. This sequence encodes CASSLAARGYSYEQYF. The chain links TRBV5-6 to TRBJ2-7, with D tentatively TRBD2 (5 bases). Germline lookup yields CDR1 SGHDT and CDR2 YYEEEE. This CDR3 has 16 amino acids. V dropped 0 bases and J dropped 0 bases, with 13 bases sitting between them.

V gene TRBV2 combines with J gene TRBJ2-7; 7 bases map to TRBD2. Germline V gene sequence: CDR1 SNHLY, CDR2 FYNNEI. The CDR3 has 15 amino acids. Unmatched junction bases numbered 5, after V lost 3 bases and J lost 0 bases. For the CDR3, the DNA is TGTGCCAGCAGTGACGGGGCTAGCGGCTCCTACGAGCAGTACTTC. Protein product: CASSDGASGSYEQYF.

The V call is TRBV4-1, the J call TRBJ1-2, with D possibly being TRBD1 (6 bases). The V end lost 5 bases, the J end lost 0 bases, and 19 bases lay between the germline ends. Looked up from germline, CDR1 is MGHRA and CDR2 is YSYEKL. The CDR3 has 17 residues. In DNA form, the CDR3 reads TGCGCCAGCAGCACCCGACAGACAGGTAGTCCTAACTATGGCTACACCTTC. Amino acid sequence: CASSTRQTGSPNYGYTF.

The CDR3 sequence is CASSYNRDTAAKLFF. Here the CDR3 DNA reads TGCGCCAGCAGCTACAACAGGGACACGGCGGCGAAACTGTTTTTT. The chain uses TRBV5-1 and TRBJ1-4; TRBD1 might be the D (6 bases). V gave up 3 bases and J gave up 11 bases, with 20 bases separating them. The length of the CDR3 is 15 residues. Germline V CDR1 and CDR2: SGHRS, YFSETQ.

V is TRBV4-2 and J is TRBJ2-4; TRBD1 agrees at 9 bases. V dropped 0 bases and J dropped 8; count of bases not matched to a gene: 8. The germline gives CDR1 LGHNA, CDR2 YNFKEQ. This CDR3 is 16 amino acids long. DNA for the CDR3: TGTGCCAGCAGCCAAGAAACCGGGACAGGGAGGCACATTCAGTACTTC. This gives the protein CASSQETGTGRHIQYF.

This chain connects TRBV5-6 to TRBJ2-3; D gene unclear. The CDR3 runs to 14 residues. The germline CDR1 and CDR2 sequences are SGHDT and YYEEEE. V gave up 2 bases and J gave up 1 base, with 8 bases separating them. The CDR3 bases are TGTGCCAGCAGCTTAGGCCTAGGCACAGATACGCAGTATTTT. This translates into CASSLGLGTDTQYF.

The chain employs TRBV29-1 and TRBJ2-3; D is perhaps TRBD2 (6 bases). The CDR3 runs 15 residues. Trimming stripped 3 bases from V and 0 bases from J, with 13 bases between. The germline V gene has CDR1 SQVTM and CDR2 ANQGSEA. The CDR3 DNA is TGCAGCGTTGAGGGGCTTCGGGGGAGCACAGATACGCAGTATTTT. Amino acids: CSVEGLRGSTDTQYF.

The chain carries TRBV9 and TRBJ2-2; 8 nucleotides align to TRBD2. The CDR3 sequence is 15 residues long. From germline, CDR1 is SGDLS and CDR2 YYNGEE. The V segment lost 0 bases and the J segment 8 bases; nucleotides outside the gene matches: 6. The CDR3 here is CASSVATGGLGELFF. The DNA of the CDR3 is TGTGCCAGCAGCGTAGCTACGGGGGGGCTGGGGGAGCTGTTTTTT.

The gene calls are TRBV2 and TRBJ2-1, with 10 bases lining up with TRBD1. The CDR3 is 13 amino acids. V lost 6 bases and J lost 9; bases outside the gene matches: 5. Germline CDR1 reads SNHLY; CDR2 reads FYNNEI. CDR3 sequence: CASRGTGVIEQFF. Here the CDR3 DNA reads TGTGCCAGCAGAGGGACAGGGGTGATTGAGCAGTTCTTC. Full variable domain (remainder filled in from reference TRBV2 and TRBJ2-1): EPEVTQTPSHQVTQMGQEVILRCVPISNHLYFYWYRQILGQKVEFLVSFYNNEISEKSEIFDDQFSVERPDGSNFTLKIRSTKLEDSAMYFCASRGTGVIEQFFGPGTRLTVL.

This clone was counted only a few times. This sequence joins TRBV30 and TRBJ1-6, with TRBD1 matching 7 bases. The ends lost 8 bases at V and 5 bases at J; junction bases unmatched: 3. Germline assignment: CDR1 GTSNPN and CDR2 SVGIG (reference sequence). CDR3 length: 12 residues. This CDR3 reads CARQGDNSPLHF. CDR3 sequence (DNA): TGTGCCCGACAGGGAGATAATTCACCCCTCCACTTT.

This clone was found once. J is TRBJ1-3 and V is TRBV3-1 (or the pseudogene TRBV3-2); the D is unclear. V lost 6 bases and J 0 bases, leaving 6 bases between the germline ends. The CDR3 has 13 amino acids. Germline-derived CDR1 and CDR2 are LGHDT and YNNKEL (reference sequence). CDR3 protein: CASRQSSGNTIYF. The CDR3 DNA reads as TGTGCCAGCAGACAGAGCTCTGGAAACACCATATATTTT.

This chain links TRBV5-1 with TRBJ1-1, with D maybe TRBD1 (5 bases). CDR1 SGHRS and CDR2 YFSETQ come from the germline V gene. This CDR3 spans 18 amino acids. Trimming took off 0 bases at V and 2 bases at J, with 20 bases between the two ends. CDR3 sequence reads: CASSLGGWPWQGNTEAFF. Written as DNA, the CDR3 is TGCGCCAGCAGCTTGGGCGGTTGGCCTTGGCAGGGAAACACTGAAGCTTTCTTT.

The chain links TRBV13 to TRBJ2-1; 8 bases agree with TRBD2. Trimming cost V 3 bases and J 7 bases; bases outside gene matches: 8. The CDR3 has 15 residues. Germline assignment: CDR1 PRHDT and CDR2 FYEKMQ (reference sequence). The CDR3 nucleotides read TGTGCCAGCAGCTTGAACGGGGGGGCGAATAATGAGCAGTTCTTC. Protein sequence: CASSLNGGANNEQFF.

The V and J genes are TRBV4-1 and TRBJ2-2; 10 bases align to TRBD1. Germline assignment: CDR1 MGHRA and CDR2 YSYEKL. V lost 6 bases to trimming and J lost 5 bases; unmatched junction nucleotides: 18. This CDR3 comprises 19 residues. CDR3 nucleotide sequence: TGCGCCAGCAGTCTCCGGGACAGGGGTATAGGAGGGATAACCGGGGAGCTGTTTTTT. Residues: CASSLRDRGIGGITGELFF.

This sequence joins TRBV6-6 and TRBJ2-1; 9 nucleotides agree with TRBD2. The germline V gene encodes CDR1 MNHNY and CDR2 SVGAGI (reference sequence). V lost 7 bases to trimming and J lost 10 bases; unmatched junction nucleotides: 5. The CDR3 consists of 12 residues. The CDR3 DNA sequence: TGTGCCAGCAAAACCGGACTAGCGGAGCAGTTCTTC. It codes for CASKTGLAEQFF.

The chain employs TRBV9 and TRBJ2-1; the D is unclear. The V gene's germline CDR1 is SGDLS and CDR2 YYNGEE. Trimming pared 0 bases from V and 0 bases from J, leaving 7 bases between. This CDR3 has 15 residues. CDR3 in amino acids: CASSVGLSSYNEQFF. Here the CDR3 DNA reads TGTGCCAGCAGCGTAGGTCTCAGCTCCTACAATGAGCAGTTCTTC.

The chain couples TRBV11-2 to TRBJ2-7; 7 bases line up with TRBD2. CDR1 is SGHAT and CDR2 is FQNNGV in the germline V gene. This CDR3 is built from 15 residues. V shed 5 bases and J 1 base; nucleotides not matched to a gene: 8. CDR3 DNA sequence: TGTGCCAGCAGCCCTGGGGACTATAGTTCCTACGAGCAGTACTTC. Translated, it gives CASSPGDYSSYEQYF.

The rearrangement joins TRBV24-1 to TRBJ1-4; the D is unclear. The germline V gene has CDR1 KGHDR and CDR2 SFDVKD. V dropped 4 bases and J dropped 7 bases, with 18 bases sitting between them. The CDR3 sequence is 16 residues long. CDR3 nucleotides: TGTGCCACCAGTGACCCAACAGAAATCCACCCTGAAAAACTGTTTTTT. Protein: CATSDPTEIHPEKLFF.

The chain joins TRBV7-9 to TRBJ2-1, with D possibly TRBD1 on 5 matching bases. The CDR3 has 14 amino acids. Deletions cut 5 bases from V and 0 bases from J, with 8 bases between. Germline V gene sequence: CDR1 SEHNR, CDR2 FQNEAQ (reference sequence). The CDR3 DNA is TGTGCCAGCAGCCACAGGAGCTCCTACAATGAGCAGTTCTTC. It yields the protein CASSHRSSYNEQFF.